One sample yielded the 4 T cell receptor beta chains listed below, sequenced in a study of control samples from healthy donors and cancer patients (dated by TCRdb to about 2020). Libraries were prepared through the immunoSEQ multiplex PCR assay. The table comes from immuneACCESS by way of TCRdb, which keeps in-frame sequences with V and J called. Part of the clones is missing from these tables; in studies checked, under half for an unresolved V gene and the rest for unknown reasons. The sample table shows thousands of clones, and 84% are seen once. The top ten constitute 6% to 9% of the sample. Specimen: formalin-fixed, paraffin-embedded tissue. These receptors were obtained from a female donor with lung cancer.

This chain links TRBV19 with TRBJ2-2; 9 bases match TRBD2. The ends lost 6 bases at V and 3 bases at J; junction bases unmatched: 5. This CDR3 is 15 amino acids long. CDR1 and CDR2 from the germline V gene are LNHDA and SQIVND (reference sequence). The CDR3 sequence: CASSQTSGDTGELFF. The CDR3 DNA reads as TGTGCCAGTAGCCAGACTAGCGGTGACACCGGGGAGCTGTTTTTT.

The rearrangement links TRBV6-6 to TRBJ1-3; perhaps TRBD1 as D (5 bases). The V gene's germline CDR1 is MNHNY and CDR2 SVGAGI (reference sequence). V was trimmed by 6 bases and J by 4 bases, leaving 16 bases between them. This CDR3 comprises 15 residues. The CDR3 DNA reads TGTGCCAGCAGGACTCAGGGAGATTTCGGAAACACCATATATTTT. It translates to CASRTQGDFGNTIYF.

The V gene is TRBV19, the J gene TRBJ1-2; D gene ambiguous. The V gene's germline CDR1 is LNHDA and CDR2 SQIVND (reference sequence). The CDR3 consists of 13 residues. V was trimmed by 7 bases and J by 4 bases, leaving 13 bases between them. CDR3 in DNA: TGTGCCAGTACCGTTGGCAGAAGCTATGGCTACACCTTC. Translation: CASTVGRSYGYTF.

The genes are TRBV6-5 and TRBJ1-2; D not certain. V lost 6 bases to trimming and J lost 2 bases, with 10 bases between them. CDR1 is MNHEY and CDR2 is SVGAGI in the germline V gene. This CDR3 spans 13 amino acids. CDR3 protein: CASRQVPNYGYTF. The CDR3 DNA sequence: TGTGCCAGCAGGCAGGTTCCCAACTATGGCTACACCTTC.